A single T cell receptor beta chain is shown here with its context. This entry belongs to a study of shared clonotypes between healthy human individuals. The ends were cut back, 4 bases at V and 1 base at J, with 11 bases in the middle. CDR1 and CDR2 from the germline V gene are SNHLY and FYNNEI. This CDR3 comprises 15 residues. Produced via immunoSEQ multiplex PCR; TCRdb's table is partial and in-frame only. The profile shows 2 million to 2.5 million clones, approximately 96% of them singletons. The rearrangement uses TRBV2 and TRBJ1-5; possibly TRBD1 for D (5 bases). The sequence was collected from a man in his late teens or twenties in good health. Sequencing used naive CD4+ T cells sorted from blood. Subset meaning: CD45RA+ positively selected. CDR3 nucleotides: TGTGCCAGCAGTGGTGGGGGGGTGAGCAATCAGCCCCAGCATTTT. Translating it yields CASSGGGVSNQPQHF. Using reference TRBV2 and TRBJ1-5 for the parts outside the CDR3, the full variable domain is EPEVTQTPSHQVTQMGQEVILRCVPISNHLYFYWYRQILGQKVEFLVSFYNNEISEKSEIFDDQFSVERPDGSNFTLKIRSTKLEDSAMYFCASSGGGVSNQPQHFGDGTRLSIL.